This TCR beta chain emerged from a study of shared clonotypes between healthy human individuals. Study-wide context: Each donor contributed plates that comprised three CD4 naive, three CD4 memory, two CD8 naive and one CD8 memory. Findings and limits, study-wide: It was observed that roughly 5% of naive CD4 clonotypes were shared across several donors.

TCRdb keeps only in-frame clones here, not all; method: immunoSEQ multiplex PCR. The sample contains roughly 2.1 million clones, 90% to 95% of which appear only once. Points on this clone: Antigen unknown. This sample also contains other DNA sequences that code for the same CDR3.

CD45RO-negative, CCR7-positively selected cells formed the naive CD8 fraction, excluding terminally differentiated effector memory CD45RA+ cells. The source material was naive CD8+ T cells from PBMCs. This clonotype was obtained from a man aged 18 to 29 in good health. Some clones in this sample may be carry-over from other donors' samples.

The CDR3 here is CAISEDSMNTEAFF. CDR3 bases: TGTGCCATCAGCGAGGACAGCATGAACACTGAAGCTTTCTTT. The chain uses TRBV10-3 and TRBJ1-1; TRBD1 is a possible D gene (6 bases). Germline V gene data show CDR1 as ENHRY and CDR2 as SYGVKD. The CDR3 loop spans 14 amino acids. Trimming pared 6 bases from V and 0 bases from J, leaving 11 bases between.